This T cell receptor beta chain was captured by sequencing in a study of CD8 T cells in ankylosing spondylitis. Findings and limits, study-wide: Blood from ankylosing spondylitis patients appeared to carry a characteristic roughly 8-variant TCR beta motif. Reports of some motif variants in reactive arthritis synovial fluid and blood predate this one. Disease-linked clones were CD8+ and relatively rare in peripheral blood. Reports say disease-linked clones showed up significantly more in matched ankylosing spondylitis synovial fluid.

The V gene's germline CDR1 is MNHEY and CDR2 SVGAGI. The CDR3 runs to 12 residues. V was cut by 6 bases and J by 9 bases, with 12 bases left in between. In making TCR beta libraries, quantitative 5'-RACE with molecular barcodes was used. Each CDR3 protein is one row after TCRdb ran MiXCR on the 5' RACE reads. The sample includes approximately 300,000 distinct CDR3 sequences, around 7.6% of them seen just once. This clonotype was found a few times. Its target is unknown. The TCR sequence derives from a male donor with ankylosing spondylitis. This chain links TRBV6-5 with TRBJ2-1; D is tentatively TRBD1 or TRBD2 (7 bases each). Source material: blood, either unsorted or a sorted T cell fraction (not recorded which). CDR3 residues: CASRSGGAEQFF. CDR3 DNA: TGTGCCAGCAGGTCAGGGGGGGCTGAGCAGTTCTTC.